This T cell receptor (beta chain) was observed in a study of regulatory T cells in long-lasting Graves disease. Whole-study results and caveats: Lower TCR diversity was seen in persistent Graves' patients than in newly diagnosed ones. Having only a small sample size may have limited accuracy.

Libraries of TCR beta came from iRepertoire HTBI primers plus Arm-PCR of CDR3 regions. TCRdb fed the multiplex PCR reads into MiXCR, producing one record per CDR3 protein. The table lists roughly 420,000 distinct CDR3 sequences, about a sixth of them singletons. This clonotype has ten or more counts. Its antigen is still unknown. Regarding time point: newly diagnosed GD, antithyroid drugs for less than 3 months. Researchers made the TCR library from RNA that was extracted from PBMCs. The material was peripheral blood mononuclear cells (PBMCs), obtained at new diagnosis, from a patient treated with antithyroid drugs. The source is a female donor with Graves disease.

The CDR3 DNA is TGTGCCAGCAATCTAATGGACGGAACTGAAGCTTTCTTT. Amino acid sequence: CASNLMDGTEAFF. This sequence joins TRBV12-3 or TRBV12-4 and TRBJ1-1, with D uncertain. The CDR3 has 13 amino acids. The germline V and J ends were trimmed by 7 bases and 5 bases, with 14 bases remaining between them.